This T cell receptor beta chain was captured in a study of T cell responses to AZD1222 COVID-19 vaccine. General study results and limits: Donors were mostly white British, more females; clonal diversity possibly underestimated. The reported proportion of spike-specific TCRs targeting unmutated variant regions was nearly half.

Remarks on this clone: No antigen is known for it.

Assay: immunoSEQ multiplex PCR; the TCRdb copy retains only in-frame clones and omits some. Counted here are fewer than 120,000 clones, 70% to 90% occurring once; the ten biggest clones make up about 16%. The sequence was obtained from an adult who received the AZD1222 COVID-19 vaccine. Specimen: peripheral blood, collected 28 days after the second AZD1222 dose.

CDR3 DNA: TGCGCCAGCAGCCAAGACGGGGACAGGGGTCAGCCCCAGCATTTT. This translates into CASSQDGDRGQPQHF. V and J are TRBV4-1 and TRBJ1-5, with 10 bases that match TRBD1. The ends lost 0 bases at V and 6 bases at J; junction bases unmatched: 2. Germline loops: CDR1 MGHRA, CDR2 YSYEKL. The CDR3 contains 15 residues.